The subject of this entry is one T cell receptor (beta chain). Source study methods: Reference gene primer amplification gave estimated nucleated cell counts. Sequencing used immunoSEQ multiplex PCR; TCRdb keeps in-frame clones, though not all of them. D and trimming were read from the DNA, whereas the V and J calls and clone size are those reported in that table. The sample lists roughly 250,000 clones, roughly 83% occurring once. This specimen belongs to a study of blood T cell repertoires in COVID-19. About the study: Sites across the United States, Italy and Spain contributed samples from acute and convalescent COVID-19. In each case, the material was cDNA or gDNA derived from T cells, B-cell-depleted T cells, or PBMCs.

The CDR3 is 15 amino acids. The V end lost 7 bases, the J end lost 4 bases, and 19 bases lay between the germline ends. CDR1 and CDR2 from the germline V gene are SNHLY and FYNNEI. The sample taken for sequencing was peripheral blood. The receptor's source is an elderly woman with acute or convalescent COVID-19. V usage is TRBV2 and J usage is TRBJ2-5, with D tentatively TRBD2 (7 bases). The CDR3 is CASKRTRGGPETQYF. CDR3 DNA: TGTGCCAGCAAAAGGACTAGAGGGGGGCCAGAGACCCAGTACTTC.